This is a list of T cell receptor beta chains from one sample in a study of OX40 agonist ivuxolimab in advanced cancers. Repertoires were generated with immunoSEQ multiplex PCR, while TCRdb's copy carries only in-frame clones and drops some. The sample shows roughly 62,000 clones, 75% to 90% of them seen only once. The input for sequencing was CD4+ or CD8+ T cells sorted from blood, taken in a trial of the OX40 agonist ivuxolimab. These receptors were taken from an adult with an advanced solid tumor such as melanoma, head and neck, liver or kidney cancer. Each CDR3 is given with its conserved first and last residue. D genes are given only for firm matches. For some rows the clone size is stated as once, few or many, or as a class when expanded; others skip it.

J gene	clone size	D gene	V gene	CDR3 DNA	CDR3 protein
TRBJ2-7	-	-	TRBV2	TGTGCCAGCAGTGCAACGGGGGTGGACTACGAGCAGTACTTC	CASSATGVDYEQYF
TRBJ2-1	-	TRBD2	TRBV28	TGTGCCAGCAGTTTATGGGGACTAGCGGGAGGCAATGAGCAGTTCTTC	CASSLWGLAGGNEQFF
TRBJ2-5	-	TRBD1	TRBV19	TGTGCCAGTAGTAGGGACAGACAAGAGACCCAGTACTTC	CASSRDRQETQYF
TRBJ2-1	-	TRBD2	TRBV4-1	TGCGCCAGCAGCGAACGGACTAGTAACAATGAGCAGTTCTTC	CASSERTSNNEQFF
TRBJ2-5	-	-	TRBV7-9	TGTGCCAGCAGCTGGGGGCAGGCAGAGACCCAGTACTTC	CASSWGQAETQYF
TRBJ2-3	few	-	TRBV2	TGTGCCAGCATGCAGCCCGGGGAGGATACGCAGTATTTT	CASMQPGEDTQYF
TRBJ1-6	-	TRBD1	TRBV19	TGTGCCAGTGCGACAGGGACCTCCTATAATTCACCCCTCCACTTT	CASATGTSYNSPLHF
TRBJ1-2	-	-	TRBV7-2	TGTGCCAGCAGCCCCCAGAGTGGCTATGGCTACACCTTC	CASSPQSGYGYTF
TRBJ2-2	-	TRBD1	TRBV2	TGTGCCAGCAGTGCTACAGGGGTCGGGAACACCGGGGAGCTGTTTTTT	CASSATGVGNTGELFF
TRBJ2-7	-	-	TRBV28	TGTGCCAGCGGCCCTCTGAGAGAGCAGTACTTC	CASGPLREQYF